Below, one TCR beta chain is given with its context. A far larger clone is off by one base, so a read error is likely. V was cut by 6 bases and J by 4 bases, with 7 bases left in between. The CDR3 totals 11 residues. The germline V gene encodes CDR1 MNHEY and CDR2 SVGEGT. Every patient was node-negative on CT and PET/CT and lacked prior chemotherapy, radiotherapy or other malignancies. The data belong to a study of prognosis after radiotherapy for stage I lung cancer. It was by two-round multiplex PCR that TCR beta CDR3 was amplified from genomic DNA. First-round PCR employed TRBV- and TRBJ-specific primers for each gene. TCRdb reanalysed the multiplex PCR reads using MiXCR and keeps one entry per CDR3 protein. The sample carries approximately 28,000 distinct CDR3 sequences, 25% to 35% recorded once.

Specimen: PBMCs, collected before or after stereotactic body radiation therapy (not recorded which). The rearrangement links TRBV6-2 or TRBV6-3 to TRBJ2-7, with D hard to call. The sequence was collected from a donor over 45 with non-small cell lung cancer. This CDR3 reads CASRGLYEQYF. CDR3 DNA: TGTGCCAGCAGGGGTCTATACGAGCAGTACTTC.